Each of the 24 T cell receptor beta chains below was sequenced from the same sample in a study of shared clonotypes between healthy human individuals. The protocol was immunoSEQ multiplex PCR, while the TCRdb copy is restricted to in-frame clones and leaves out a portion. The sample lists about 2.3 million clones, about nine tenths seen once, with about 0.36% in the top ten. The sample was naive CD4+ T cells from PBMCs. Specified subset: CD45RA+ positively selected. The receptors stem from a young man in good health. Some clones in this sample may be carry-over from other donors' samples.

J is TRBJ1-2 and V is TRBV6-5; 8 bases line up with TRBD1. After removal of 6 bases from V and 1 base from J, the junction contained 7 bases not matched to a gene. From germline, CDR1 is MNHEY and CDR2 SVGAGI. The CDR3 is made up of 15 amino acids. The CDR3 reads CASRPGQGDNYGYTF. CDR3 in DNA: TGTGCCAGCAGACCTGGACAGGGAGATAACTATGGCTACACCTTC.

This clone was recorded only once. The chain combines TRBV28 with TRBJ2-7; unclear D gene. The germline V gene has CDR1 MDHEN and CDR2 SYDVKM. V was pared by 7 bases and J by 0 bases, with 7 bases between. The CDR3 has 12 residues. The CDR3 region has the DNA TGTGCCAGCACTGGACGCTCCTACGAGCAGTACTTC. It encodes CASTGRSYEQYF.

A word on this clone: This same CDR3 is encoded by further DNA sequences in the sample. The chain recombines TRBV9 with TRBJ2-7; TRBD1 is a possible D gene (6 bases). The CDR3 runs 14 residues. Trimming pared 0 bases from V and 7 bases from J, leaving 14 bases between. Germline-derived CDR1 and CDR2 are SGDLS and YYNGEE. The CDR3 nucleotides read TGTGCCAGCAGCGTAGCTCCAGGGGAAGGAGAGCAGTACTTC. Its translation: CASSVAPGEGEQYF.

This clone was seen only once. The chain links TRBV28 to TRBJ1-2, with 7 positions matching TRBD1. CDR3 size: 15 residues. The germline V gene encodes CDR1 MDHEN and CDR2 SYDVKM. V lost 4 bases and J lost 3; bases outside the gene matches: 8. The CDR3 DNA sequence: TGTGCCAGCAGTTCCACAGGGGAGATTCACTATGGCTACACCTTC. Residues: CASSSTGEIHYGYTF.

CDR3 bases: TGTGCCAGCAGATACAGGGAAGGAGAAGAGACCCAGTACTTC. This codes for CASRYREGEETQYF. The J gene is TRBJ2-5, the V gene TRBV2; maybe TRBD1 (6 bases). The CDR3 consists of 14 residues. Trimming left V 6 bases short and J 3 bases short, with 14 bases between. CDR1 and CDR2 from the germline V gene are SNHLY and FYNNEI.

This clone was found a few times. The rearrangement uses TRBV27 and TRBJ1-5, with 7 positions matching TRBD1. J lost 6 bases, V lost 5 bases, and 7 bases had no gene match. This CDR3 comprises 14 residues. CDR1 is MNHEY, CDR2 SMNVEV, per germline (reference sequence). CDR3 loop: CASSRKGAGQPQHF. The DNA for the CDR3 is TGTGCCAGCAGTCGAAAGGGGGCAGGTCAGCCCCAGCATTTT.

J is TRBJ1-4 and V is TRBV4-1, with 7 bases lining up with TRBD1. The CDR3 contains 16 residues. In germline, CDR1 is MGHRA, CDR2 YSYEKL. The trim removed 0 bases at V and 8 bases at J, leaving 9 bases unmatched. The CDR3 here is CASSQDRPPGGEKLFF. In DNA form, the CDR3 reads TGCGCCAGCAGCCAAGATAGGCCCCCAGGGGGGGAAAAACTGTTTTTT.

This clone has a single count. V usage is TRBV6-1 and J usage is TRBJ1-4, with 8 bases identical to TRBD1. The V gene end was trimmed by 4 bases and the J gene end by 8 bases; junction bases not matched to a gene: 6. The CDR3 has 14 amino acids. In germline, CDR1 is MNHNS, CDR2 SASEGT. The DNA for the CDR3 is TGTGCCAGCAGTGCGGACAGGGTGGACGAAAAACTGTTTTTT. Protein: CASSADRVDEKLFF.

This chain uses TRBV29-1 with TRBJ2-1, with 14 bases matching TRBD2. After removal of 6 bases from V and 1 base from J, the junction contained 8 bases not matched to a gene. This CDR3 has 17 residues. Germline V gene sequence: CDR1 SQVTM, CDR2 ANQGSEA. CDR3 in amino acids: CSVLGLAGGASYNEQFF. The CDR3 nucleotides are TGCAGCGTCTTAGGACTAGCGGGAGGTGCATCCTACAATGAGCAGTTCTTC.

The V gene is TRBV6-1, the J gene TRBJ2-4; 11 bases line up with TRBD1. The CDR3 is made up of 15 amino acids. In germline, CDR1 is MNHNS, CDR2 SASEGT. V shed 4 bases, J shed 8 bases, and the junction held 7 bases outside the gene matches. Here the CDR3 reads CASSGTGGAVDIQYF. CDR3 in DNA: TGTGCCAGCAGTGGGACAGGGGGCGCGGTGGACATTCAGTACTTC.

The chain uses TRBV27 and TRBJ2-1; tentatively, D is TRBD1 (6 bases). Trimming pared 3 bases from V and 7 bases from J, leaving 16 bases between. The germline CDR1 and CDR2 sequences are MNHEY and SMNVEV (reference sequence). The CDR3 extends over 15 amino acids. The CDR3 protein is CASSFIGRGGNEQFF. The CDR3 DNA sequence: TGTGCCAGCAGTTTTATAGGGCGAGGGGGAAATGAGCAGTTCTTC.

The CDR3 sequence is CASSPRGSGEETQYF. For the CDR3, the DNA is TGTGCCAGCAGCCCCAGGGGCAGCGGTGAAGAGACCCAGTACTTC. This chain joins TRBV7-2 and TRBJ2-5; TRBD1 might be the D (6 bases). The CDR3 has 15 residues. V was clipped by 5 bases and J by 3 bases, with 16 bases between them. CDR1 and CDR2 from the germline V gene are SGHTA and FQGNSA.

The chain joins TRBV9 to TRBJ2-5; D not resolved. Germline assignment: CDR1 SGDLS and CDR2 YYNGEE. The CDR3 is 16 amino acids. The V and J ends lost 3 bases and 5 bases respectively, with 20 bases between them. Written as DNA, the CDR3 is TGTGCCAGCAGCGAAGGTCTCGGACCGGCCAGGGAGACCCAGTACTTC. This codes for CASSEGLGPARETQYF.

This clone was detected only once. CDR3 sequence: CASSSQAGTTDTQYF. CDR3 DNA sequence: TGTGCCAGCAGCTCACAAGCGGGGACTACAGATACGCAGTATTTT. This chain connects TRBV9 to TRBJ2-3; 7 nucleotides line up with TRBD2. CDR3 length equals 15 residues. Per germline, CDR1 SGDLS and CDR2 YYNGEE. The trim removed 4 bases at V and 3 bases at J, leaving 8 bases unmatched.

The CDR3 sequence is CASSSQGPPLTF. In nucleotides, the CDR3 is TGTGCCAGCAGTTCACAGGGTCCTCCCCTGACTTTC. V is TRBV28 and J is TRBJ2-6, with D possibly matching TRBD1 (6 bases). This CDR3 comprises 12 residues. V shed 4 bases and J shed 15 bases, with 13 bases lying between them. The germline V gene encodes CDR1 MDHEN and CDR2 SYDVKM.

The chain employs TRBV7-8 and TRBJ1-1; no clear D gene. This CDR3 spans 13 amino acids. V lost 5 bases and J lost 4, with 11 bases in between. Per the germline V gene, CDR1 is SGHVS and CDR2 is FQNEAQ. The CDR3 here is CASSPLTTTEAFF. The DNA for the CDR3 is TGTGCCAGCAGCCCCCTGACAACCACTGAAGCTTTCTTT.

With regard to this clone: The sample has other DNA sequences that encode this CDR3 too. The DNA of the CDR3 is TGTGCCAGCAGTTTAAGAGGGTTTGGCTACACCTTC. Its protein product is CASSLRGFGYTF. This sequence joins TRBV28 and TRBJ1-2; D gene unclear. The CDR3 extends over 12 amino acids. CDR1 is MDHEN and CDR2 is SYDVKM in the germline V gene. V was pared by 2 bases and J by 7 bases, with 8 bases between.

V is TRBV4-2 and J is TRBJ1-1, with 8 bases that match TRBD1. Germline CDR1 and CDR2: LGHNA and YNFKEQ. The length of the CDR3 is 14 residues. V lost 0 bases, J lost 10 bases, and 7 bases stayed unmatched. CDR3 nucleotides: TGTGCCAGCAGCCAAGATCTCAGGGGGCTCGGAGCTTTCTTT. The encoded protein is CASSQDLRGLGAFF.

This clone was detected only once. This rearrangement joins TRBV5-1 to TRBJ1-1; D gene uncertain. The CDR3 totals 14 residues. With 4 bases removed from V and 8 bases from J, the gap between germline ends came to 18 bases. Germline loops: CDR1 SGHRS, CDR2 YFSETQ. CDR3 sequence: CASSAAGSGEEAFF. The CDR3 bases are TGCGCCAGCAGCGCCGCCGGGTCCGGGGAGGAAGCTTTCTTT.

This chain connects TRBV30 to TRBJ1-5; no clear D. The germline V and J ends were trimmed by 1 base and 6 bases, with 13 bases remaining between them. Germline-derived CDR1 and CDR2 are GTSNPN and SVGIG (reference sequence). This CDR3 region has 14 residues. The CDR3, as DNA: TGTGCCTGGAGTGGGGTTACCCAAGGTCAGCCCCAGCATTTT. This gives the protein CAWSGVTQGQPQHF.

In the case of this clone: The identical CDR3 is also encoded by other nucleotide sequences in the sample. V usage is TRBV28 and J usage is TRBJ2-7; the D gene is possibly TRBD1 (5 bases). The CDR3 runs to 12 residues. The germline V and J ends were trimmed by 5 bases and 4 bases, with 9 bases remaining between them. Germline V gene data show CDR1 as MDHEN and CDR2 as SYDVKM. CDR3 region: CASSPRQYEQYF. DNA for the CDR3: TGTGCCAGCAGTCCGCGACAGTACGAGCAGTACTTC.

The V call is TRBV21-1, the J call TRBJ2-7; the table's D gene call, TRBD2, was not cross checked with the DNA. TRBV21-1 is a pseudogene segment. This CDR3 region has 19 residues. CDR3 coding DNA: TGTGCCAGCAGCAAAGAGAGTGGACTAGCGGGAGGGTTCCCCTACGAGCAGTACTTC. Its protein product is CASSKESGLAGGFPYEQYF.

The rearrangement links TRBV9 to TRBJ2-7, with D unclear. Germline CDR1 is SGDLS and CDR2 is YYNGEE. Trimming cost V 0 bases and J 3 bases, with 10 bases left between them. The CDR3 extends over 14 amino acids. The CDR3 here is CASSVGARDYEQYF. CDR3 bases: TGTGCCAGCAGCGTAGGGGCTAGGGACTACGAGCAGTACTTC.

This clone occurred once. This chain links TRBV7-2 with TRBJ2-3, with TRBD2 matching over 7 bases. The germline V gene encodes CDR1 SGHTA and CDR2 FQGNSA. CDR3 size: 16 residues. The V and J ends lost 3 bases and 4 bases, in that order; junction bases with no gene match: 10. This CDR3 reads CASSFQAGSTSDTQYF. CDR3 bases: TGTGCCAGCAGCTTTCAAGCGGGAAGCACATCAGATACGCAGTATTTT.